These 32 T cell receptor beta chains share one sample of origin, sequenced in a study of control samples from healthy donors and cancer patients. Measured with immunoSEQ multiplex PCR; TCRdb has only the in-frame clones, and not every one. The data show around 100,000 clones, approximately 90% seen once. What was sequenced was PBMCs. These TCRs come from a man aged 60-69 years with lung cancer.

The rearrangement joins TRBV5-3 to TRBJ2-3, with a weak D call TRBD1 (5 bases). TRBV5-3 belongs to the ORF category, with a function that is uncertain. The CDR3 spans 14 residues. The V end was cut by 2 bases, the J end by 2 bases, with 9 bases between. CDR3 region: CARSFKGITDTQYF. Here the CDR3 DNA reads TGTGCCAGAAGCTTTAAGGGGATCACAGATACGCAGTATTTT.

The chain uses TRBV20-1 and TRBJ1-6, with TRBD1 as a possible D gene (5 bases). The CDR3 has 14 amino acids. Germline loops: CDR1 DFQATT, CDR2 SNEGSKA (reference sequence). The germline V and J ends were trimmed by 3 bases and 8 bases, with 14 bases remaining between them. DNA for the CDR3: TGCAGTGCTAGTTTTGGGGCGGGGGATTCACCCCTCCACTTT. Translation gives CSASFGAGDSPLHF.

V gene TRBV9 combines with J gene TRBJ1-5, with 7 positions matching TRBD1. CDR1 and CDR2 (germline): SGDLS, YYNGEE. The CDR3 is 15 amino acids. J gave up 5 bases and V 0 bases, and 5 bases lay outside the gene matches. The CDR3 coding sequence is TGTGCCAGCAGCGTAGAAGGGGGCGCGTATCAGCCCCAGCATTTT. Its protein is CASSVEGGAYQPQHF.

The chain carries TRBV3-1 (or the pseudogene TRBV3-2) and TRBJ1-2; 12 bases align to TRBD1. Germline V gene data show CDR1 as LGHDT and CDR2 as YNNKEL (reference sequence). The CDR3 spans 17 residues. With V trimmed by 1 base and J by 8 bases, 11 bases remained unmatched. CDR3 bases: TGTGCCAGCAGCCAAGTGGGACAGGGGGCTATTACGAAAGGCTACACCTTC. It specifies CASSQVGQGAITKGYTF.

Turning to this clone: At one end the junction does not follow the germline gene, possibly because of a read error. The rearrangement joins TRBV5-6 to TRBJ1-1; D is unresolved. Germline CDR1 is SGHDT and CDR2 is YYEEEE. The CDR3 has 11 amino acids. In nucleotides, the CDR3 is TGTGTCAGCAGCTTGTTTGCTGAAGCTTTCTTT. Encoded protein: CVSSLFAEAFF.

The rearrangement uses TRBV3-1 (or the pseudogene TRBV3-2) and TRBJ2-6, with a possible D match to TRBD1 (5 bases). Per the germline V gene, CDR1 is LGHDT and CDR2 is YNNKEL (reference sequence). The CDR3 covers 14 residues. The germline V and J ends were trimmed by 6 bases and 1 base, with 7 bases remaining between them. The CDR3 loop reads CASRQASGANVLTF. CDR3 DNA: TGTGCCAGCAGACAGGCTTCTGGGGCCAACGTCCTGACTTTC.

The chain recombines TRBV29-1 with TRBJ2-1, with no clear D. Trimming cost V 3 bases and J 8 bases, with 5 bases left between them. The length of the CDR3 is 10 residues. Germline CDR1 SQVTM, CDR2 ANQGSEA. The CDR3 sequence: CSVDYYEQFF. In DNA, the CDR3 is TGCAGCGTTGATTACTATGAGCAGTTCTTC.

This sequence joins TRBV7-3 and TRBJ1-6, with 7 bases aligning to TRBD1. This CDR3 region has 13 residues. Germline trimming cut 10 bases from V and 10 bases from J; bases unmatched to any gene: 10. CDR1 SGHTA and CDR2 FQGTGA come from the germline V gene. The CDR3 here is CATLDRARSPLHF. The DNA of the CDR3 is TGTGCCACCCTAGACAGGGCACGCTCACCCCTCCACTTT.

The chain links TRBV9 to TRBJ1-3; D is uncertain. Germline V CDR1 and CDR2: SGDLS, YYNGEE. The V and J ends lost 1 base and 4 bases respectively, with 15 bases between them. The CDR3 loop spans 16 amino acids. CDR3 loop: CASSVLGSQEGNTIYF. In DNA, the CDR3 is TGTGCCAGCAGCGTACTGGGCTCGCAAGAGGGAAACACCATATATTTT.

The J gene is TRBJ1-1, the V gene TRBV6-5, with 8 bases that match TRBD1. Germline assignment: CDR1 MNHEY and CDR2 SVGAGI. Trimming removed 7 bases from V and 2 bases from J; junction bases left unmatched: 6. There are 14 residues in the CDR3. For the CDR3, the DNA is TGTGCCAGCACTCCGGGACAGGCCAACACTGAAGCTTTCTTT. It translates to CASTPGQANTEAFF.

DNA of the CDR3: TGCGCCAGCAGCCAAATCTCTAATGCCTATGGCTACACCTTC. Residues: CASSQISNAYGYTF. The rearrangement links TRBV4-1 to TRBJ1-2; D not resolved. The germline gives CDR1 MGHRA, CDR2 YSYEKL. The CDR3 covers 14 residues. V was clipped by 2 bases and J by 4 bases, with 11 bases between them.

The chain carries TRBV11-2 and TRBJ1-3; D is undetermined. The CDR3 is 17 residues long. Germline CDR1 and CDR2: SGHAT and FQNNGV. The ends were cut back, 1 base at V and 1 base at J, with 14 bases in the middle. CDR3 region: CASSLARFYASGNTIYF. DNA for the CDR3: TGTGCCAGCAGCTTAGCGAGGTTTTACGCGTCTGGAAACACCATATATTTT.

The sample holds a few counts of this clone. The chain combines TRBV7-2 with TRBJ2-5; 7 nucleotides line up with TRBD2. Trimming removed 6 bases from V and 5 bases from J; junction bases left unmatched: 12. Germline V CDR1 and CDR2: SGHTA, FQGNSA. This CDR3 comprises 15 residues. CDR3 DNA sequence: TGTGCCAGCAGGGCCTTTCGGGGGGTTTATGAGACCCAGTACTTC. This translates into CASRAFRGVYETQYF.

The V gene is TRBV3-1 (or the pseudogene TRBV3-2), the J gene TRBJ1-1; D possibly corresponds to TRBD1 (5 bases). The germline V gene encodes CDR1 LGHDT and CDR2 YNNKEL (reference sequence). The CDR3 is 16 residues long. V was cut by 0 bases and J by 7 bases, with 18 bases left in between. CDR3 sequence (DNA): TGTGCCAGCAGCCAAGATAGGGGCAGATCTAGGGATGAAGCTTTCTTT. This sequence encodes CASSQDRGRSRDEAFF.

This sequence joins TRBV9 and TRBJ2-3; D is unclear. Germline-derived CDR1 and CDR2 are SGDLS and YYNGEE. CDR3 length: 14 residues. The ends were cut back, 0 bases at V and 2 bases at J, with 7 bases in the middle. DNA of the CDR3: TGTGCCAGCAGCGTAGGGAGATACACAGATACGCAGTATTTT. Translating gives CASSVGRYTDTQYF.

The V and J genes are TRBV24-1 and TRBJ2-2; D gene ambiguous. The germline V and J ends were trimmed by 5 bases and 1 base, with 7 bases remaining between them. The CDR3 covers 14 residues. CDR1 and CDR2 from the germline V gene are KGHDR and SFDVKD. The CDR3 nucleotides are TGTGCCACCAGTGGGGCTATGAACACCGGGGAGCTGTTTTTT. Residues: CATSGAMNTGELFF.

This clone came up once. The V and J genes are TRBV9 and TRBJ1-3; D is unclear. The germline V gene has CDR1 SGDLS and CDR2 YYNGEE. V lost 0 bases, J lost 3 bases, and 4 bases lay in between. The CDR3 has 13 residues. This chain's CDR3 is CASSVGGGNTIYF. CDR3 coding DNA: TGTGCCAGCAGCGTAGGGGGTGGAAACACCATATATTTT. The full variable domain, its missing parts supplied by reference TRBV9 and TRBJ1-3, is DSGVTQTPKHLITATGQRVTLRCSPRSGDLSVYWYQQSLDQGLQFLIQYYNGEERAKGNILERFSAQQFPDLHSELNLSSLELGDSALYFCASSVGGGNTIYFGEGSWLTVV.

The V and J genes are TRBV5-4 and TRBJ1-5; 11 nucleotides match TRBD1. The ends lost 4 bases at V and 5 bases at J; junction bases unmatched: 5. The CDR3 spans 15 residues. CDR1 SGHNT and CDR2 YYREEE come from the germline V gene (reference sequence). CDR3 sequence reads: CASSAGQGADQPQHF. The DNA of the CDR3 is TGTGCCAGCAGCGCCGGACAGGGGGCCGATCAGCCCCAGCATTTT.

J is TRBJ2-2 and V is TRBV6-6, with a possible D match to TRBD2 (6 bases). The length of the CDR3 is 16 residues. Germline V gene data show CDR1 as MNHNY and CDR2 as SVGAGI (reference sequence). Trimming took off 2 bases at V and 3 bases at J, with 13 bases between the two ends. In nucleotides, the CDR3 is TGTGCCAGCAGTTACCGAGGAGGGCGCGACACCGGGGAGCTGTTTTTT. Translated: CASSYRGGRDTGELFF.

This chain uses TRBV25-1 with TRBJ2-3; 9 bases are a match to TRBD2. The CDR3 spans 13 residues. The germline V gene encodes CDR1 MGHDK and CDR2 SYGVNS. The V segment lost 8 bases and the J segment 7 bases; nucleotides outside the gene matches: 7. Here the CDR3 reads CASVEAGGNTQYF. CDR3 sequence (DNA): TGTGCCAGCGTGGAAGCGGGAGGAAATACGCAGTATTTT.

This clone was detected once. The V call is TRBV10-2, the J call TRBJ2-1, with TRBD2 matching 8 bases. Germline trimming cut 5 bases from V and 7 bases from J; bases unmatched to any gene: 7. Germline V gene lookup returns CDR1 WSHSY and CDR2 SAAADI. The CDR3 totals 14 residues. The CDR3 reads CASSPTSAVNEQFF. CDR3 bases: TGCGCCAGCAGTCCGACTAGCGCGGTAAATGAGCAGTTCTTC.

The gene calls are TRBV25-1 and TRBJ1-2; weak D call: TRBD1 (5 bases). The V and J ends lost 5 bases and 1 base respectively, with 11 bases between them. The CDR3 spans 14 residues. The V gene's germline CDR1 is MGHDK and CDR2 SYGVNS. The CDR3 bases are TGTGCCAGCAGTCCTCCTAGGGGTAACTATGGCTACACCTTC. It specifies CASSPPRGNYGYTF.

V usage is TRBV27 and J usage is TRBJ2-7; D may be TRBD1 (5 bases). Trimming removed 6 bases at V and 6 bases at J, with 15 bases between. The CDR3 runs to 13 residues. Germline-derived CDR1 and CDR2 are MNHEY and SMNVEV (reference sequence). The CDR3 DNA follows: TGTGCCAGCAGATCCCGGCCAGGGTTCGAGCAGTACGTC. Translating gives CASRSRPGFEQYV.

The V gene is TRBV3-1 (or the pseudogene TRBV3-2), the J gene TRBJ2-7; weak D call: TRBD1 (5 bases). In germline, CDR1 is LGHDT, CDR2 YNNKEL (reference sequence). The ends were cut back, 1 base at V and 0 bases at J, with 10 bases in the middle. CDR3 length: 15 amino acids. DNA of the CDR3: TGTGCCAGCAGCCAAGGAGCCGACAGCTCCTACGAGCAGTACTTC. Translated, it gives CASSQGADSSYEQYF.

The CDR3 loop reads CASSRDRGADTQYF. DNA for the CDR3: TGCGCCAGCAGCCGGGACAGGGGTGCAGATACGCAGTATTTT. The chain links TRBV5-1 to TRBJ2-3; TRBD1 matches 10 bases. V lost 4 bases and J lost 4; bases outside the gene matches: 3. The germline CDR1 and CDR2 sequences are SGHRS and YFSETQ. The CDR3 covers 14 residues.

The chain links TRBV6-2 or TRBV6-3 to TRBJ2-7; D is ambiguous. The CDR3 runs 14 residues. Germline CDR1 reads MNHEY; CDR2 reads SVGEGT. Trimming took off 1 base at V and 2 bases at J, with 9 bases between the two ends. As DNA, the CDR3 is TGTGCCAGCAGTTACTTAGCAGGTCCCTACGAGCAGTACGTC. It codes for CASSYLAGPYEQYV.

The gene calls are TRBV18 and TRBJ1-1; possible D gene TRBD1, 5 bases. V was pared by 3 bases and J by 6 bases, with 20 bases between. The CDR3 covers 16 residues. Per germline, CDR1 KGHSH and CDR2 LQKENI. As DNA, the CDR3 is TGTGCCAGCTCACCCGGGGCGGTGGGCGTTAACTCTGAAGCTTTCTTT. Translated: CASSPGAVGVNSEAFF.

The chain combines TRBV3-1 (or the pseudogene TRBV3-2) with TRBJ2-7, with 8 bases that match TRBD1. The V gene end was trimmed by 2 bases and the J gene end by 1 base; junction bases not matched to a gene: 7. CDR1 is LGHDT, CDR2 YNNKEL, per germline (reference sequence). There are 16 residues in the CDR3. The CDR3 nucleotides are TGTGCCAGCAGCCAACAAACAGGGGGTAGTTCCTACGAGCAGTACGTC. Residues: CASSQQTGGSSYEQYV.

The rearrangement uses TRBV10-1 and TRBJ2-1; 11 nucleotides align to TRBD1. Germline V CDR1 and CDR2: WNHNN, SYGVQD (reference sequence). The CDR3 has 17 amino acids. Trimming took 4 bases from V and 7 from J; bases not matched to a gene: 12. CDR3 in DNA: TGCGCCAGCAGTGGGACCCCGGACAGGGGGCGCGAGAATGAGCAGTTCTTC. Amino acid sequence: CASSGTPDRGRENEQFF.

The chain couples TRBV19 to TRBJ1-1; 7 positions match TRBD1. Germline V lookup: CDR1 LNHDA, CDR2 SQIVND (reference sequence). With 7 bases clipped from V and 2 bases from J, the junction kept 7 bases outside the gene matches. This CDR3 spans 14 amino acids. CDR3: CASTQGTDNTEAFF. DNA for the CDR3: TGTGCCAGTACTCAAGGGACAGACAACACTGAAGCTTTCTTT.

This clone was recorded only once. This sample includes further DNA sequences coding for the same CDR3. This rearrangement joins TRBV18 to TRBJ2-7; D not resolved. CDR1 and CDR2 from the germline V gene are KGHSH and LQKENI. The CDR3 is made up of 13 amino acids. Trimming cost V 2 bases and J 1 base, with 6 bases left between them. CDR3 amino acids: CASSPGSSYEQYF. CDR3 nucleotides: TGTGCCAGCTCACCAGGCTCATCCTACGAGCAGTACTTC. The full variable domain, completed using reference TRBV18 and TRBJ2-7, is NAGVMQNPRHLVRRRGQEARLRCSPMKGHSHVYWYRQLPEEGLKFMVYLQKENIIDESGMPKERFSAEFPKEGPSILRIQQVVRGDSAAYFCASSPGSSYEQYFGPGTRLTVT.

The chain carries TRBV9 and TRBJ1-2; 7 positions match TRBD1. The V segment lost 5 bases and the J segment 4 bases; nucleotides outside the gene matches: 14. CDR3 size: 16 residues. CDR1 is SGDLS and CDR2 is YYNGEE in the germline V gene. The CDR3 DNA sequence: TGTGCCAGCAGTCCTTACGACGAAGGGGGCGCCTATGGCTACACCTTC. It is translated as CASSPYDEGGAYGYTF.